This T cell receptor (beta chain) was identified during a study of memory CD4+ T cells and cytomegalovirus serostatus. Broader study findings: CD4+ memory repertoires contained about 40% of the roughly 160 reported CMV TCRbeta sequences.

Notes on this clone: Its antigen is still unknown.

Germline-derived CDR1 and CDR2 are SGHKS and YYEKEE (reference sequence). The CDR3 is 16 residues long. V lost 0 bases and J lost 2; bases outside the gene matches: 6. The repertoire was sequenced with immunoSEQ multiplex PCR; TCRdb's copy has only in-frame clones and lacks some. The sample lists some 59,000 clones, 75% to 85% seen once, with around 0.9% in the top ten. Single viable CD3+CD4+CD8-CD45RO+ cells were sorted as the memory CD4+ T cells. This TCR came from an adult in good health and CMV-seronegative. The chain is built from TRBV5-5 and TRBJ2-3; 7 nucleotides align to TRBD1. The sample comprised memory CD4+ T cells from blood. DNA for the CDR3: TGTGCCAGCAGCTTGGGGCAGGGGGTTGTCACAGATACGCAGTATTTT. Encoded protein: CASSLGQGVVTDTQYF.